This TCR beta chain was profiled in a study of monozygotic twins with inflammatory bowel disease. Study-level results: Support for any single strong IBD-associated signal or clonotype was not found.

Concerning this clonotype itself: Its antigen remains unidentified.

CDR3 length: 13 amino acids. The germline V gene has CDR1 SGHRS and CDR2 YFSETQ. Template switching added UMIs carrying a 6-nucleotide sample barcode. Amplification used two nested PCRs: roughly 15 cycles, then approximately 9 cycles, on TCRalpha/TCRbeta cDNA. TCRdb reanalyzed the 5' RACE reads, giving one entry per CDR3 protein sequence and no DNA. This repertoire includes a few hundred thousand distinct CDR3 sequences. What was sequenced was blood. This receptor was identified in a human donor with ulcerative colitis or Crohn's disease, or a healthy co-twin of an affected twin (not recorded which). The chain uses TRBV5-1 and TRBJ2-5. The CDR3 sequence: CASSYSGQETQYF.